The 17 T cell receptor beta chains below come from one sample, sequenced in a study of circulating and synovial CD4+ cells in juvenile arthritis. Profiling relied on immunoSEQ multiplex PCR, and the TCRdb table lists in-frame clones only, not all of them. The sample contains more than 13,000 clones, roughly 84% of which appear only once. The specimen was CD4+ T cells from synovial fluid. Receptor source: a human patient with juvenile idiopathic arthritis. Some clones in this sample may be carry-over from other donors' samples.

This clone turned up a few times. The V call is TRBV11-1, the J call TRBJ2-2; 8 bases fit TRBD2. The CDR3 is 16 amino acids. Germline values: CDR1 SGHAT, CDR2 FQDESV (reference sequence). Unmatched junction bases numbered 9, after V lost 5 bases and J lost 4 bases. CDR3 loop: CASSRPGLVSTGELFF. The CDR3 nucleotides read TGTGCCAGCAGCCGACCGGGACTAGTAAGCACCGGGGAGCTGTTTTTT.

Remarks on this clone: One end of the junction varies from germline; a read error may be responsible. In the same sample, other DNA sequences code for this CDR3. The V and J genes are TRBV6-6 and TRBJ1-6; TRBD1 aligns across 11 bases. CDR3 size: 14 residues. Germline CDR1 and CDR2: MNHNY and SVGAGI (reference sequence). CDR3 nucleotides: TGTGCCAGCAGAAGGGGACAGGGGGATTCCCCCCTCCACTTT. This gives the protein CASRRGQGDSPLHF.

The chain links TRBV9 to TRBJ2-7; TRBD2 is a possible D gene (6 bases). Deletions cut 3 bases from V and 1 base from J, with 11 bases between. Germline V gives CDR1 SGDLS, CDR2 YYNGEE. The CDR3 runs to 14 residues. As DNA, the CDR3 is TGTGCCAGCAGCGCGAGGGACTTATCCTACGAGCAGTACTTC. It specifies CASSARDLSYEQYF.

The V gene is TRBV27, the J gene TRBJ2-1; D gene uncertain. The germline V gene encodes CDR1 MNHEY and CDR2 SMNVEV (reference sequence). Trimming cost V 4 bases and J 7 bases, with 11 bases left between them. This CDR3 is 13 amino acids long. CDR3 residues: CASSSRRQNEQFF. The CDR3 DNA sequence: TGTGCCAGCAGTTCCCGTCGCCAGAATGAGCAGTTCTTC.

The rearrangement joins TRBV27 to TRBJ2-3; 9 nucleotides match TRBD1. Trimming at V came to 8 bases and at J to 2 bases, leaving 11 bases not matched to a gene. This CDR3 is built from 16 residues. Germline CDR1 is MNHEY and CDR2 is SMNVEV (reference sequence). CDR3 region: CASRLGDRGATDTQYF. DNA for the CDR3: TGTGCCAGCCGCTTAGGAGACAGGGGGGCCACAGATACGCAGTATTTT.

The chain employs TRBV19 and TRBJ1-5, with 7 nucleotides matching TRBD1. Germline assignment: CDR1 LNHDA and CDR2 SQIVND (reference sequence). V shed 7 bases and J 4 bases; nucleotides not matched to a gene: 10. This CDR3 is built from 15 residues. The CDR3 region is CASTPGTVLNQPQHF. DNA of the CDR3: TGTGCCAGTACCCCCGGGACAGTTCTTAATCAGCCCCAGCATTTT.

This rearrangement joins TRBV6-4 to TRBJ2-3; D is perhaps TRBD2 (6 bases). Germline V lookup: CDR1 MRHNA, CDR2 SNTAGT. Between the trimmed V and J ends, which lost 0 bases and 8 bases, there was a span of 6 bases. The CDR3 totals 12 residues. The CDR3 DNA reads as TGTGCCAGCAGTGACTCGGGGGGTACGCAGTATTTT. Its protein is CASSDSGGTQYF.

J is TRBJ2-3 and V is TRBV7-6; 8 bases align to TRBD1. CDR1 SGHVS and CDR2 FNYEAQ come from the germline V gene. The junction had 7 bases not matched to a gene; V was cut back by 3 bases and J by 2 bases. The CDR3 covers 16 residues. The DNA for the CDR3 is TGTGCCAGCAGCTTGGGGCCGGGACAGGTCACAGATACGCAGTATTTT. The encoded protein is CASSLGPGQVTDTQYF. Filled out from reference TRBV7-6 and TRBJ2-3, the complete variable domain reads GAGVSQSPRYKVTKRGQDVALRCDPISGHVSLYWYRQALGQGPEFLTYFNYEAQQDKSGLPNDRFSAERPEGSISTLTIQRTEQRDSAMYRCASSLGPGQVTDTQYFGPGTRLTVL.

The CDR3 is CASSMSEVRLAAGETQYF. CDR3 coding DNA: TGTGCCAGTAGTATGAGTGAGGTTCGACTAGCGGCGGGGGAGACCCAGTACTTC. The chain employs TRBV19 and TRBJ2-5; 9 bases line up with TRBD2. The CDR3 covers 18 residues. Looked up from germline, CDR1 is LNHDA and CDR2 is SQIVND (reference sequence). V was clipped by 3 bases and J by 5 bases; unmatched bases: 16.

The chain joins TRBV19 to TRBJ2-2; 8 bases fit TRBD1. Per germline, CDR1 LNHDA and CDR2 SQIVND (reference sequence). The CDR3 extends over 14 amino acids. The V gene end was trimmed by 8 bases and the J gene end by 0 bases; junction bases not matched to a gene: 2. The CDR3: CASDRGSNTGELFF. CDR3 in DNA: TGTGCCAGTGACAGGGGATCGAACACCGGGGAGCTGTTTTTT.

The chain has TRBV4-1 and TRBJ1-5, with D hard to call. Germline CDR1 and CDR2: MGHRA and YSYEKL. The CDR3 covers 13 residues. V lost 0 bases and J 5 bases, leaving 5 bases between the germline ends. CDR3 bases: TGCGCCAGCAGCCAAGATCTTGATCAGCCCCAGCATTTT. Translated, it gives CASSQDLDQPQHF.

The chain recombines TRBV5-6 with TRBJ1-1; 7 nucleotides line up with TRBD1. Germline V gene lookup returns CDR1 SGHDT and CDR2 YYEEEE. The CDR3 has 15 residues. J was trimmed by 3 bases and V by 5 bases; bases with no gene match: 10. The CDR3 DNA reads as TGTGCCAGCAGTAAGGCAGGGGGTCAGGACACTGAAGCTTTCTTT. The encoded protein is CASSKAGGQDTEAFF.

The chain combines TRBV28 with TRBJ1-1, with D possibly being TRBD1 (6 bases). The CDR3 contains 14 residues. CDR1 is MDHEN, CDR2 SYDVKM, per germline. V lost 4 bases and J 4 bases, leaving 13 bases between the germline ends. DNA for the CDR3: TGTGCCAGCAGTTCGTACAGGGACGCCACTGAAGCTTTCTTT. Protein product: CASSSYRDATEAFF.

The chain couples TRBV6-5 to TRBJ2-3; D is perhaps TRBD2 (5 bases). Germline loops: CDR1 MNHEY, CDR2 SVGAGI. This CDR3 spans 14 amino acids. Trimming removed 7 bases at V and 1 base at J, with 12 bases between. CDR3 residues: CASTGPGGTDTQYF. The DNA for the CDR3 is TGTGCCAGCACCGGACCCGGGGGCACAGATACGCAGTATTTT.

CDR3 sequence (DNA): TGTGCCAGCAGTTTCAGTACCCGAGGGGGCGGAACAGATGGCTACACCTTC. Amino acids: CASSFSTRGGGTDGYTF. The rearrangement joins TRBV28 to TRBJ1-2, with 7 bases identical to TRBD1. The CDR3 has 17 residues. The germline CDR1 and CDR2 sequences are MDHEN and SYDVKM. With 3 bases clipped from V and 6 bases from J, the junction kept 16 bases outside the gene matches.

The CDR3, as DNA: TGTGCCTGGAACCGAGCAGGGAACTATGGCTACACCTTC. This translates into CAWNRAGNYGYTF. The chain carries TRBV30 and TRBJ1-2; D perhaps matches TRBD1 (5 bases). The CDR3 has 13 amino acids. Trimming pared 4 bases from V and 2 bases from J, leaving 11 bases between. The V gene's germline CDR1 is GTSNPN and CDR2 SVGIG (reference sequence).

The chain has TRBV19 and TRBJ2-7, with D hard to call. Trimming stripped 4 bases from V and 1 base from J, with 8 bases between. The CDR3 spans 13 residues. Germline V gives CDR1 LNHDA, CDR2 SQIVND (reference sequence). The CDR3 DNA sequence: TGTGCCAGTAGTACCCAGGTTTCCTACGAGCAGTACTTC. Protein: CASSTQVSYEQYF.